This TCR beta chain was captured by sequencing in a study of metastatic and nonmetastatic thyroid tumors. No treatment of any kind had been given to any patient before thyroid surgery. The CDR3 is 16 residues long. Germline V gene data show CDR1 as MDHEN and CDR2 as SYDVKM. V gave up 2 bases and J gave up 7 bases, with 18 bases separating them. TCRdb reassembled clones from the PCR reads with MiXCR. The data show 5,500 to 6,500 clones, around 37% seen once. The chain has TRBV28 and TRBJ2-1; TRBD2 might be the D (6 bases). The receptor was derived from a male donor with papillary thyroid cancer or a benign thyroid nodule (not recorded which). Some clones in this sample may be carry-over from other donors' samples. The sample consisted of tumor tissue. In DNA form, the CDR3 reads TGTGCCAGCAGTTTAATTGGAGGGCCAAGGGAGAATGAGCAGTTCTTC. This encodes CASSLIGGPRENEQFF.